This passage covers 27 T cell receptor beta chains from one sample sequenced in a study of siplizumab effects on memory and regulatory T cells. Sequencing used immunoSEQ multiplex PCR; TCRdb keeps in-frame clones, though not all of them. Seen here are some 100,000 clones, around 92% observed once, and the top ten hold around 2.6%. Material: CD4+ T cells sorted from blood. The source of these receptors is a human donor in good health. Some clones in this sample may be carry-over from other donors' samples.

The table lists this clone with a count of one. CDR3 residues: CASSSRRVSSGELFF. The CDR3 bases are TGTGCCAGCAGTTCCCGACGGGTCTCCAGCGGGGAGCTGTTTTTT. V usage is TRBV6-5 and J usage is TRBJ2-2, with D uncertain. The CDR3 consists of 15 residues. Germline lookup yields CDR1 MNHEY and CDR2 SVGAGI. V shed 4 bases and J shed 7 bases, with 16 bases lying between them.

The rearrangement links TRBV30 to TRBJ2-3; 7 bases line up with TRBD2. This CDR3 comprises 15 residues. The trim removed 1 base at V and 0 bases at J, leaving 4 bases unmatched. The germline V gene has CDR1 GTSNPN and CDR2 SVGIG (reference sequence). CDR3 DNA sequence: TGTGCCTGGAGTGCGGGACTACTTAGCACAGATACGCAGTATTTT. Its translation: CAWSAGLLSTDTQYF.

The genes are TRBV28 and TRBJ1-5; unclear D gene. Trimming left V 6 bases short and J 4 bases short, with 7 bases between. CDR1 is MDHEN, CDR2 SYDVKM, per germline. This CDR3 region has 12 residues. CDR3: CASSHSNQPQHF. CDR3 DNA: TGTGCCAGCAGCCATTCTAATCAGCCCCAGCATTTT.

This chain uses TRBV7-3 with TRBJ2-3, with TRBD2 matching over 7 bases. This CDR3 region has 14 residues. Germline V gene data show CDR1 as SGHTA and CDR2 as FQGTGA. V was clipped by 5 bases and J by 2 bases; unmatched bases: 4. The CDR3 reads CASSPTSATDTQYF. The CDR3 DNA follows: TGTGCCAGCAGCCCCACTAGCGCCACAGATACGCAGTATTTT.

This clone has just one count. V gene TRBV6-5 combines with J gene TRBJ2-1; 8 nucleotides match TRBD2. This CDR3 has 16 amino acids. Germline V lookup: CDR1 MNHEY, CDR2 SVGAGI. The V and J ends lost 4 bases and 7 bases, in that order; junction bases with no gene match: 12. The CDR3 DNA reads TGTGCCAGCAGTTTAAGGCGGGAGGCCGTTCGGAATGAGCAGTTCTTC. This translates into CASSLRREAVRNEQFF.

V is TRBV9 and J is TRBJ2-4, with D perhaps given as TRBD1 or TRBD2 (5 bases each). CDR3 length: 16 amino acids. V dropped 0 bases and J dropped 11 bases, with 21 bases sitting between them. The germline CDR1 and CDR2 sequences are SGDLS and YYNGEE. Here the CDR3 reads CASSVGTTAAEGVQYF. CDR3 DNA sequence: TGTGCCAGCAGCGTAGGGACAACCGCGGCCGAGGGCGTTCAGTACTTC.

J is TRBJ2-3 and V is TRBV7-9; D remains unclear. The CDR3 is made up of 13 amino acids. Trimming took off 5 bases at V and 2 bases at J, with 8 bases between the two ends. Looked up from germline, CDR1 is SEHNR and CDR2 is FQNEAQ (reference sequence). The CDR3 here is CASSPQSTDTQYF. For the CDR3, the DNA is TGTGCCAGCAGCCCCCAGTCCACAGATACGCAGTATTTT.

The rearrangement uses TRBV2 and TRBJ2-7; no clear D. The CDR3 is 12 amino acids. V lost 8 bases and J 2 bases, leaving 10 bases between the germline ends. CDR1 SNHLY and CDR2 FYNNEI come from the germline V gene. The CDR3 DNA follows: TGTGCCAGCCGGCGGACGACCTACGAGCAGTACTTC. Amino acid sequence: CASRRTTYEQYF.

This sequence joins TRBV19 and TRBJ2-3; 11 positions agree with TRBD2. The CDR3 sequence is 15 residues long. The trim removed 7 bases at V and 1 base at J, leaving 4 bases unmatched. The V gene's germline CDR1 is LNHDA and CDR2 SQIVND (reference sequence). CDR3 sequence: CASTQGLAGTDTQYF. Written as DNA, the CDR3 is TGTGCCAGTACCCAGGGACTAGCGGGCACAGATACGCAGTATTTT.

In DNA, the CDR3 is TGTGCCACCAGCAGAAAACGACAGGGTCGGGCTGAAGCTTTCTTT. Translated, it gives CATSRKRQGRAEAFF. The V gene is TRBV15, the J gene TRBJ1-1; 7 bases agree with TRBD1. There are 15 residues in the CDR3. V shed 2 bases, J shed 6 bases, and the junction held 9 bases outside the gene matches. Germline V gene sequence: CDR1 LNHNV, CDR2 YYDKDF (reference sequence).

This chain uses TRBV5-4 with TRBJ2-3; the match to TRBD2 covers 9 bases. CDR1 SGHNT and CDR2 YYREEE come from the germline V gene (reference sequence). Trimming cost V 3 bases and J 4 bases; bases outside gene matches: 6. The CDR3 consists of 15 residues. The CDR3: CASSSAGGPADTQYF. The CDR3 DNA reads TGTGCCAGCAGCTCGGCGGGAGGGCCCGCAGATACGCAGTATTTT. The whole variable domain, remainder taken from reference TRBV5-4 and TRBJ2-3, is ETGVTQSPTHLIKTRGQQVTLRCSSQSGHNTVSWYQQALGQGPQFIFQYYREEENGRGNFPPRFSGLQFPNYSSELNVNALELDDSALYLCASSSAGGPADTQYFGPGTRLTVL.

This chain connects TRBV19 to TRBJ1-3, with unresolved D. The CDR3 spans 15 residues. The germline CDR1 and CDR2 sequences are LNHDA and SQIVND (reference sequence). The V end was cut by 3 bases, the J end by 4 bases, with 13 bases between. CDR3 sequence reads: CASSIGSGAGNTIYF. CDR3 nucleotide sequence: TGTGCCAGTAGTATCGGGAGCGGTGCGGGAAACACCATATATTTT.

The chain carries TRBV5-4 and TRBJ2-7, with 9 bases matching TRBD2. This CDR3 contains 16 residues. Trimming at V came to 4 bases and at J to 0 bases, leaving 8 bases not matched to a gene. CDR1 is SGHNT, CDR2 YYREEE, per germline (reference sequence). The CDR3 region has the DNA TGTGCCAGCAGCCCGGGGCGGGGGGGGAACTCCTACGAGCAGTACTTC. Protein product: CASSPGRGGNSYEQYF.

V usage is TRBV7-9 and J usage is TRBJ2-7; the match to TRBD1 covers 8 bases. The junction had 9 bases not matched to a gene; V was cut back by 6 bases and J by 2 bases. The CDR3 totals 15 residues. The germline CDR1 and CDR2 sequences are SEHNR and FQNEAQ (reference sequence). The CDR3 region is CASSPSGTGPYEQYF. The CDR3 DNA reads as TGTGCCAGCAGTCCCTCCGGGACAGGACCCTACGAGCAGTACTTC.

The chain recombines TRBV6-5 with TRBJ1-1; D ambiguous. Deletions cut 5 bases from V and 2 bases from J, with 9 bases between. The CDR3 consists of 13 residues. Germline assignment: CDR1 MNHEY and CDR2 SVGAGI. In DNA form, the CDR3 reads TGTGCCAGCAGTAACACTGAAAACACTGAAGCTTTCTTT. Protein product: CASSNTENTEAFF.

DNA for the CDR3: TGTGTCGCCCTGATGACAGGGGACACTGAAGCTTTCTTT. It is translated as CVALMTGDTEAFF. The chain combines TRBV28 with TRBJ1-1, with 8 bases lining up with TRBD1. Per germline, CDR1 MDHEN and CDR2 SYDVKM. This CDR3 has 13 residues.

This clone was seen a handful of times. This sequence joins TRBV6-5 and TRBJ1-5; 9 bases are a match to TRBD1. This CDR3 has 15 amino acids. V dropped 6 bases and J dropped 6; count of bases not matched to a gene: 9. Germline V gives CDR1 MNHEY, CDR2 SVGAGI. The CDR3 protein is CASRRGQGRGQPQHF. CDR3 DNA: TGTGCCAGCAGAAGGGGACAGGGACGGGGTCAGCCCCAGCATTTT.

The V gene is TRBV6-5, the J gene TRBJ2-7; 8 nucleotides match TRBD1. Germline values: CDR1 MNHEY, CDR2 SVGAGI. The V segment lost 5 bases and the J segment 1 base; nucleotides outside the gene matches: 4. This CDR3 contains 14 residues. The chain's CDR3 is CASSPRQGSYEQYF. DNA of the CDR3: TGTGCCAGCAGTCCGAGACAGGGGTCCTACGAGCAGTACTTC.

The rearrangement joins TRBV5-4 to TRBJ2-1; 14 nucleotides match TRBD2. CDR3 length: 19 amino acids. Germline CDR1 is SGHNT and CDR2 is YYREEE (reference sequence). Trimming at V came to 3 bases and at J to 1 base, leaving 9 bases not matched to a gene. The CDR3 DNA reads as TGTGCCAGCAGCTCTCTCGGGACTAGCGGGAGAGGATCCTACAATGAGCAGTTCTTC. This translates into CASSSLGTSGRGSYNEQFF.

Here the CDR3 reads CASSPVGVRTDTQYF. CDR3 DNA: TGTGCCAGCAGCCCGGTGGGGGTACGCACAGATACGCAGTATTTT. The V gene is TRBV7-9, the J gene TRBJ2-3; D may be TRBD1 or TRBD2 (5 bases each). The V end was cut by 5 bases, the J end by 1 base, with 13 bases between. CDR3 length: 15 residues. CDR1 is SEHNR, CDR2 FQNEAQ, per germline (reference sequence).

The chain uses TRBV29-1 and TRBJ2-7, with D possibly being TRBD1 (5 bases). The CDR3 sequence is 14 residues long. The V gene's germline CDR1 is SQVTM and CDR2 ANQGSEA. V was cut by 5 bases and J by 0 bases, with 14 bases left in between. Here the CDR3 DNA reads TGCAGCGTTTCTCCAACAGGAAACTCCTACGAGCAGTACTTC. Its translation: CSVSPTGNSYEQYF.

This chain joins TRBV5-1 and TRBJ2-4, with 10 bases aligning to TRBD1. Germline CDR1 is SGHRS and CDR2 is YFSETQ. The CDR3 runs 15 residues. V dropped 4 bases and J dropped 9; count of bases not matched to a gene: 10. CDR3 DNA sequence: TGCGCCAGCAGCCCATCGGGGACAGGGGACGTCATTCAGTACTTC. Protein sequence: CASSPSGTGDVIQYF.

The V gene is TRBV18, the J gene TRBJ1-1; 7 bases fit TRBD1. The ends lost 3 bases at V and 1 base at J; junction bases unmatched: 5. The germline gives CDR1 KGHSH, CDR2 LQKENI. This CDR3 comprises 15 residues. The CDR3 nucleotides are TGTGCCAGCTCACCGGGACAGCCCACGAACACTGAAGCTTTCTTT. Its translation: CASSPGQPTNTEAFF.

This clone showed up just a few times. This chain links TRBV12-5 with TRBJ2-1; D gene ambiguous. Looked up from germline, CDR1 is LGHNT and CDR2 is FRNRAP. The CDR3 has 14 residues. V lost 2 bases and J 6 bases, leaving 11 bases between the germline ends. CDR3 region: CASGLPHSANEQFF. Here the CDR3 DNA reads TGTGCTAGTGGTTTGCCTCACTCTGCCAATGAGCAGTTCTTC.

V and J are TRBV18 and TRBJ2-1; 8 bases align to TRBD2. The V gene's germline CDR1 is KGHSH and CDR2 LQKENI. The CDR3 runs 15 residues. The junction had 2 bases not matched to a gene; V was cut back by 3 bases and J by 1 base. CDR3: CASSPSGTSYNEQFF. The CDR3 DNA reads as TGTGCCAGCTCACCTAGCGGGACTTCCTACAATGAGCAGTTCTTC.

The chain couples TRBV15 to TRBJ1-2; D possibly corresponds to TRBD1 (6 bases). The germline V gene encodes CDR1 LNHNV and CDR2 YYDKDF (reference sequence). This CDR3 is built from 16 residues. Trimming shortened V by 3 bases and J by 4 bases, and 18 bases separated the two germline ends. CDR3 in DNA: TGTGCCACCAGCAGGGTGCGGGGGCGTCCGCGCTATGGCTACACCTTC. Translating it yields CATSRVRGRPRYGYTF. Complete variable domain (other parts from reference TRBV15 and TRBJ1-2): DAMVIQNPRYQVTQFGKPVTLSCSQTLNHNVMYWYQQKSSQAPKLLFHYYDKDFNNEADTPDNFQSRRPNTSFCFLDIRSPGLGDTAMYLCATSRVRGRPRYGYTFGSGTRLTVV.

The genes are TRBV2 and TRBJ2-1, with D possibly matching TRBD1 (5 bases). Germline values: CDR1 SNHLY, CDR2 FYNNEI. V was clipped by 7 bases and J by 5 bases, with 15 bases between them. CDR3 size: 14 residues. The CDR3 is CASTDPQGDNEQFF. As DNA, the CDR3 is TGTGCCAGCACCGACCCACAAGGGGACAATGAGCAGTTCTTC. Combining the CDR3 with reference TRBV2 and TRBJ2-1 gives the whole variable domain EPEVTQTPSHQVTQMGQEVILRCVPISNHLYFYWYRQILGQKVEFLVSFYNNEISEKSEIFDDQFSVERPDGSNFTLKIRSTKLEDSAMYFCASTDPQGDNEQFFGPGTRLTVL.